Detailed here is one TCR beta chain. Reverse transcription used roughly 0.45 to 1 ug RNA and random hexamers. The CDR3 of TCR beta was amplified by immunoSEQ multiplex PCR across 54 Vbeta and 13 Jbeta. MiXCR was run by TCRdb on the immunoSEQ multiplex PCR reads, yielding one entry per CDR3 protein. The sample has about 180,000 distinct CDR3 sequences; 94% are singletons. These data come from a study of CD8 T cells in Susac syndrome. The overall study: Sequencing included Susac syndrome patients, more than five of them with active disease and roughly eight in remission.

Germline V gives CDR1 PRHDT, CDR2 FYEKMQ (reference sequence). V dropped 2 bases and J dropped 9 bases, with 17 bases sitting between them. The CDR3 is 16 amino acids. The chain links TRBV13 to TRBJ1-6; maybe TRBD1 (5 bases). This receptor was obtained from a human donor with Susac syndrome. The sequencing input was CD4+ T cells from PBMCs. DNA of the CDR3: TGTGCCAGCAGCTTAACCCAGGGTGGGGTTAGTTCACCCCTCCACTTT. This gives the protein CASSLTQGGVSSPLHF.